One sample yielded the 17 T cell receptor beta chains listed below, sequenced in a study of blood T cell repertoires in COVID-19. TCRdb keeps only in-frame clones here, not all; method: immunoSEQ multiplex PCR. This sample has around 260,000 clones; roughly 90% occur once, and the top ten carry around 1.1%. Sequences were obtained from PBMCs or T cells enriched from blood (not recorded which). These receptor sequences come from a woman aged 25 to 45 who had recovered from COVID-19.

V and J are TRBV28 and TRBJ1-6; a weak D match, TRBD1 (5 bases). The V gene lost 8 bases and the J gene lost 0 bases, with 8 bases spanning the gap. This CDR3 contains 14 residues. Germline CDR1 is MDHEN and CDR2 is SYDVKM. DNA for the CDR3: TGTGCCAGCCAGACAGACTCCTATAATTCACCCCTCCACTTT. Translated: CASQTDSYNSPLHF.

CDR3 DNA: TGTGCCAGCAGCGTTACGGGTGTTCTAGCCAAAAACATTCAGTACTTC. Translated: CASSVTGVLAKNIQYF. V is TRBV7-9 and J is TRBJ2-4; the D is unclear. This CDR3 spans 16 amino acids. Germline CDR1 and CDR2: SEHNR and FQNEAQ (reference sequence). Trimming took 5 bases from V and 0 from J, leaving 14 bases between them.

DNA of the CDR3: TGTGCCAGCTCACCACCGTACAGGGGAGGCGAGCAGTACTTC. It translates to CASSPPYRGGEQYF. This sequence joins TRBV18 and TRBJ2-7, with TRBD1 as a possible D gene (7 bases). Germline CDR1 is KGHSH and CDR2 is LQKENI. This CDR3 is 14 amino acids long. Trimming shortened V by 0 bases and J by 6 bases, and 12 bases separated the two germline ends.

The rearrangement uses TRBV23-1 and TRBJ1-1, with no clear D. TRBV23-1 is an open reading frame whose function is uncertain. The V and J ends lost 7 bases and 2 bases respectively, with 8 bases between them. This CDR3 comprises 12 residues. The CDR3 DNA reads as TGCGCCAGCATTATCGGTAACACTGAAGCTTTCTTT. It specifies CASIIGNTEAFF.

V and J are TRBV5-1 and TRBJ2-1; 13 bases are shared with TRBD2. Germline V gene data show CDR1 as SGHRS and CDR2 as YFSETQ. The CDR3 covers 15 residues. Losses at the gene ends were 7 bases for V and 8 bases for J; bases not matched to a gene: 9. CDR3 in amino acids: CASFPLAGGPDEQFF. The DNA of the CDR3 is TGCGCCAGCTTCCCACTAGCGGGAGGGCCGGATGAGCAGTTCTTC.

The V call is TRBV7-9, the J call TRBJ1-1; the match to TRBD1 covers 7 bases. The CDR3 consists of 16 residues. The germline V gene encodes CDR1 SEHNR and CDR2 FQNEAQ (reference sequence). The V segment lost 5 bases and the J segment 5 bases; nucleotides outside the gene matches: 14. CDR3 residues: CASSPWRGRGSTEAFF. The CDR3 nucleotides read TGTGCCAGCAGCCCGTGGAGGGGGCGCGGTTCGACTGAAGCTTTCTTT.

The chain carries TRBV6-1 and TRBJ2-1; TRBD1 matches 10 bases. CDR1 is MNHNS and CDR2 is SASEGT in the germline V gene. The CDR3 covers 15 residues. The J segment lost 6 bases and the V segment lost 3 bases, leaving 5 bases of the junction unmatched. The CDR3 region is CASSEPGQGRNEQFF. Here the CDR3 DNA reads TGTGCCAGCAGTGAGCCGGGACAGGGGCGCAATGAGCAGTTCTTC.

The chain joins TRBV10-3 to TRBJ2-3, with D possibly being TRBD2 (6 bases). The germline gives CDR1 ENHRY, CDR2 SYGVKD. The ends were cut back, 0 bases at V and 2 bases at J, with 12 bases in the middle. The CDR3 loop spans 16 amino acids. CDR3 protein: CAISESRWTTTDTQYF. The CDR3 DNA reads TGTGCCATCAGTGAGTCGAGGTGGACTACCACAGATACGCAGTATTTT.

This chain links TRBV5-5 with TRBJ1-5, with TRBD1 matching 10 bases. Germline V gene data show CDR1 as SGHKS and CDR2 as YYEKEE (reference sequence). Unmatched junction bases numbered 5, after V lost 2 bases and J lost 6 bases. This CDR3 region has 15 residues. CDR3 sequence: CASSFRQGAVQPQHF. The DNA of the CDR3 is TGTGCCAGCAGCTTCCGACAGGGGGCCGTTCAGCCCCAGCATTTT. The full variable domain, with the rest looked up from reference TRBV5-5 and TRBJ1-5, is DAGVTQSPTHLIKTRGQQVTLRCSPISGHKSVSWYQQVLGQGPQFIFQYYEKEERGRGNFPDRFSARQFPNYSSELNVNALLLGDSALYLCASSFRQGAVQPQHFGDGTRLSIL.

The genes are TRBV24-1 and TRBJ2-5, with no clear D. V was trimmed by 2 bases and J by 5 bases, leaving 20 bases between them. CDR1 and CDR2 (germline): KGHDR, SFDVKD. The CDR3 spans 17 residues. In DNA form, the CDR3 reads TGTGCCACCAGTGATTCCCCGGGTTCGGTGGCGCGGGAGACCCAGTACTTC. The encoded protein is CATSDSPGSVARETQYF.

This chain uses TRBV4-1 with TRBJ2-2, with D maybe TRBD1 (5 bases). Trimming stripped 0 bases from V and 6 bases from J, with 8 bases between. CDR1 is MGHRA and CDR2 is YSYEKL in the germline V gene. The CDR3 sequence is 14 residues long. The CDR3 DNA sequence: TGCGCCAGCAGCCAAGATCAAGGGGCCGGGGAGCTGTTTTTT. It codes for CASSQDQGAGELFF.

V usage is TRBV18 and J usage is TRBJ1-2; perhaps TRBD1 as D (6 bases). The germline CDR1 and CDR2 sequences are KGHSH and LQKENI. Trimming left V 5 bases short and J 0 bases short, with 13 bases between. The CDR3 length is 15 residues. CDR3 loop: CASSSGRDTNYGYTF. The CDR3 DNA sequence: TGTGCCAGCTCATCCGGCCGGGACACTAACTATGGCTACACCTTC.

The chain uses TRBV6-5 and TRBJ1-2; D is undetermined. The length of the CDR3 is 12 residues. V gave up 2 bases and J gave up 5 bases, with 6 bases separating them. Germline V gene lookup returns CDR1 MNHEY and CDR2 SVGAGI. The CDR3 coding sequence is TGTGCCAGCAGTTACGACTTATATGGCTACACCTTC. Amino acid sequence: CASSYDLYGYTF.

The genes are TRBV29-1 and TRBJ2-1; TRBD2 matches at 8 bases. The V gene's germline CDR1 is SQVTM and CDR2 ANQGSEA. The CDR3 length is 14 residues. V was pared by 5 bases and J by 4 bases, with 7 bases of the junction left unmatched. The CDR3 protein is CSVRGTSLYNEQFF. CDR3 DNA: TGCAGCGTTCGGGGGACTAGTCTGTACAATGAGCAGTTCTTC.

The chain uses TRBV11-3 and TRBJ2-3, with 7 positions matching TRBD2. The germline gives CDR1 SGHNT, CDR2 YENEEA. With V trimmed by 1 base and J by 3 bases, 4 bases remained unmatched. This CDR3 contains 15 residues. CDR3 DNA: TGTGCCAGCAGCTTAGGCGGGAGTAGGACAGATACGCAGTATTTT. This encodes CASSLGGSRTDTQYF.

The chain employs TRBV5-1 and TRBJ1-6, with 9 positions matching TRBD1. V lost 4 bases and J lost 7; bases outside the gene matches: 6. This CDR3 has 15 residues. CDR1 and CDR2 (germline): SGHRS, YFSETQ. DNA for the CDR3: TGCGCCAGCAGCACGCGGACAGGGGAGAATTCACCCCTCCACTTT. As protein: CASSTRTGENSPLHF.

This sequence joins TRBV4-3 and TRBJ2-7, with TRBD1 matching over 8 bases. J was trimmed by 5 bases and V by 0 bases; bases with no gene match: 9. This CDR3 is 16 amino acids long. Per the germline V gene, CDR1 is LGHNA and CDR2 is YSLEER. The CDR3 nucleotides read TGCGCCAGCAGCCAAGATGGGGCAGGGGGCGGGAACGAGCAGTACTTC. Protein sequence: CASSQDGAGGGNEQYF.